Presented here are 11 T cell receptor beta chains from one specimen sequenced in a study of blood T cells in healthy people across ages. Together with a sample-barcoded 5' primer, a J-beta primer mix was included in a second PCR lasting roughly 7 to 11 cycles. Via MiXCR, TCRdb re-called the 5' RACE reads, giving one row per CDR3 protein. Of 870,000 or so distinct CDR3 sequences in the sample, 29% were seen once. Source material: blood. These receptors came from a woman aged 80 or older in good health.

The V call is TRBV11-2, the J call TRBJ2-1, with a possible D match to TRBD1 (5 bases). This CDR3 is built from 14 residues. Germline values: CDR1 SGHAT, CDR2 FQNNGV. V lost 2 bases to trimming and J lost 7 bases, with 12 bases between them. CDR3 residues: CASSLQEKGNEQFF. In nucleotides, the CDR3 is TGTGCCAGCAGCTTACAGGAGAAGGGGAATGAGCAGTTCTTC.

This clonotype has a count of ten or more. The chain carries TRBV7-2 and TRBJ2-1, with TRBD2 matching over 14 bases. Germline V gene data show CDR1 as SGHTA and CDR2 as FQGNSA. The CDR3 contains 17 residues. J lost 8 bases, V lost 4 bases, and 10 bases had no gene match. In DNA, the CDR3 is TGTGCCAGCAGCTCGACTAGCGGGGGGGGAGGTAGGGATGAGCAGTTCTTC. Residues: CASSSTSGGGGRDEQFF.

V and J are TRBV6-2 or TRBV6-3 and TRBJ1-6, with a tentative D call TRBD1 (6 bases). Trimming removed 4 bases at V and 6 bases at J, with 16 bases between. Germline V gives CDR1 MNHEY, CDR2 SVGEGT. The CDR3 spans 16 residues. The CDR3 reads CASSSTGRSSNSPLHF. The CDR3 DNA is TGTGCCAGCAGTTCAACAGGGAGAAGCAGTAATTCACCCCTCCACTTT.

This clonotype was observed many times. V gene TRBV29-1 combines with J gene TRBJ1-1; 9 bases agree with TRBD1. The CDR3 covers 17 residues. CDR1 is SQVTM, CDR2 ANQGSEA, per germline. J lost 1 base, V lost 2 bases, and 11 bases had no gene match. The CDR3 coding sequence is TGCAGCGTTGAACCGGGACAGGGAAGGGGACCGAACACTGAAGCTTTCTTT. Translation: CSVEPGQGRGPNTEAFF.

About this clonotype itself: Because it lacks the conserved phenylalanine or tryptophan at the end, this CDR3 is likely a read error. Because the CDR3's place on the DNA is in doubt, the DNA is left out and the CDR3 is given as listed by TCRdb. The genes are TRBV11-2 and TRBJ2-1; TRBD2, the D gene given by the table, was not confirmed from the DNA. The CDR3 is 14 amino acids in total, end residues counted. Germline values: CDR1 SGHAT, CDR2 FQNNGV. The CDR3 reads CASGRLAGYNEQFA.

Note on this clonotype: Germline and junction disagree at one end, which may indicate a read error. The J gene is TRBJ2-5, the V gene TRBV7-2; 15 bases align to TRBD2. The CDR3 extends over 19 amino acids. In germline, CDR1 is SGHTA, CDR2 FQGNSA. CDR3 loop: CASSLGIIRTSGGAWTQYF. CDR3 in DNA: TGTGCCAGCAGCTTAGGGATTATCCGGACTAGCGGGGGGGCTTGGACCCAATACTTC.

This clonotype was found many times. V usage is TRBV7-9 and J usage is TRBJ2-3, with 10 bases fitting TRBD2. V trimming: 9 bases; J trimming: 6 bases; junction bases outside the gene matches: 9. The CDR3 is made up of 14 amino acids. CDR1 and CDR2 from the germline V gene are SEHNR and FQNEAQ (reference sequence). CDR3 nucleotides: TGTGCCAGTACTAGCGGGACGCCCCCGGATACGCAGTATTTT. Translated: CASTSGTPPDTQYF. Full variable domain (outside the CDR3, taken from reference TRBV7-9 and TRBJ2-3): DTGVSQNPRHKITKRGQNVTFRCDPISEHNRLYWYRQTLGQGPEFLTYFQNEAQLEKSRLLSDRFSAERPKGSFSTLEIQRTEQGDSAMYLCASTSGTPPDTQYFGPGTRLTVL.

The table lists this clonotype with a few counts. A single base separates this from a much larger clone, so it may be a read error. The genes are TRBV6-2 or TRBV6-3 and TRBJ2-7, with 10 bases identical to TRBD2. CDR1 and CDR2 from the germline V gene are MNHEY and SVGEGT. V lost 6 bases, J lost 7 bases, and 9 bases stayed unmatched. CDR3 length equals 14 residues. The CDR3 DNA reads as TGTGCCAGCAGACTAGCGGGGCAGGTCAATGAGCAGTACTTC. Protein sequence: CASRLAGQVNEQYF.

This clonotype was recorded many times. J is TRBJ1-6 and V is TRBV15; D not resolved. The CDR3 consists of 14 residues. Germline V gene lookup returns CDR1 LNHNV and CDR2 YYDKDF (reference sequence). The V gene lost 0 bases and the J gene lost 5 bases, with 5 bases spanning the gap. CDR3 residues: CATSRDLDNSPLHF. CDR3 in DNA: TGTGCCACCAGCAGAGATCTTGATAATTCACCCCTCCACTTT. Full variable domain (rest looked up from reference TRBV15 and TRBJ1-6): DAMVIQNPRYQVTQFGKPVTLSCSQTLNHNVMYWYQQKSSQAPKLLFHYYDKDFNNEADTPDNFQSRRPNTSFCFLDIRSPGLGDTAMYLCATSRDLDNSPLHFGNGTRLTVT.

This clonotype was detected many times. This chain links TRBV6-5 with TRBJ2-7, with D possibly being TRBD1 (5 bases). The CDR3 contains 14 residues. V gave up 7 bases and J gave up 3 bases, with 16 bases separating them. Per the germline V gene, CDR1 is MNHEY and CDR2 is SVGAGI. In DNA form, the CDR3 reads TGTGCCAGCACCAAGGGGTCCGGGTACTACGAGCAGTACTTC. Its protein product is CASTKGSGYYEQYF.

A note on this clonotype: With a much larger clone just one base away, this may be a read error. V is TRBV7-9 and J is TRBJ2-1, with 10 bases fitting TRBD2. CDR1 is SEHNR and CDR2 is FQNEAQ in the germline V gene (reference sequence). CDR3 length equals 16 residues. After removal of 5 bases from V and 5 bases from J, the junction contained 9 bases not matched to a gene. The CDR3 here is CASSPALAGGHNEQFF. CDR3 nucleotides: TGTGCCAGCAGCCCAGCCTTAGCGGGGGGCCACAATGAGCAGTTCTTC.